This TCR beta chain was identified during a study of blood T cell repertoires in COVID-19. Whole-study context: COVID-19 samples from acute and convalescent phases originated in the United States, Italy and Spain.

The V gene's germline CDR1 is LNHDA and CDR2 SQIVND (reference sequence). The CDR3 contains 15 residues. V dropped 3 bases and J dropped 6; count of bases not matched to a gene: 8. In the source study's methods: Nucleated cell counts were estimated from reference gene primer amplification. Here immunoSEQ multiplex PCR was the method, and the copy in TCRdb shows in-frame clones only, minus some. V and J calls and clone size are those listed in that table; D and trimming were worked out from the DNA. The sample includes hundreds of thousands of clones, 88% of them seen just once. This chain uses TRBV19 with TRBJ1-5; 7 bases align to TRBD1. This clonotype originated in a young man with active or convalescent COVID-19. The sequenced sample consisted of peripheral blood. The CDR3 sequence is CASSIRGRGIQPQHF. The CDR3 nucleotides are TGTGCCAGTAGTATTAGGGGGCGTGGGATTCAGCCCCAGCATTTT.